This record looks at one T cell receptor beta chain sequence and its context. The data are from a study of identical twins. The CDR3 spans 13 residues. The V end was cut by 3 bases, the J end by 1 base, with 5 bases between. Germline CDR1 is SGHTA and CDR2 is FQGNSA. TCRdb reanalysed the 5' RACE reads using MiXCR and keeps one entry per CDR3 protein. This sample carries approximately 210,000 distinct CDR3 sequences, approximately 15% of them seen once, and the ten largest clones take 40%. Healthy Caucasian individuals made up all the donors. The same data also went into a second study, on T cells expressing NK-cell markers.

Sequenced input: CD8+ T cells sorted from blood. The chain combines TRBV7-2 with TRBJ2-3; D gene ambiguous. This receptor was identified in a young woman in good health. Here the CDR3 DNA reads TGTGCCAGCAGCTTCGTACGCACAGATACGCAGTATTTT. Encoded protein: CASSFVRTDTQYF. The full variable domain, its missing parts supplied by reference TRBV7-2 and TRBJ2-3, is GAGVSQSPSNKVTEKGKDVELRCDPISGHTALYWYRQSLGQGLEFLIYFQGNSAPDKSGLPSDRFSAERTGGSVSTLTIQRTQQEDSAVYLCASSFVRTDTQYFGPGTRLTVL.